One and the same sample provided the 10 T cell receptor beta chains below, sequenced in a study of OX40 agonist ivuxolimab in advanced cancers. Using immunoSEQ multiplex PCR, the repertoire was profiled, and TCRdb retains in-frame clones only, with some absent. The sample holds more than 55,000 clones; about nine tenths are singletons and the top ten take around 8.2%. The material sequenced was CD4+ or CD8+ T cells sorted from blood, taken in a trial of the OX40 agonist ivuxolimab. The receptors shown here come from an adult with an advanced solid tumor such as melanoma, head and neck, liver or kidney cancer.

This chain uses TRBV5-8 with TRBJ2-1; the D is unclear. Germline V lookup: CDR1 SGHTS, CDR2 YDEGEE. This CDR3 contains 16 residues. V gave up 4 bases and J gave up 6 bases, with 20 bases separating them. The CDR3 sequence: CASSPRSFIVGNEQFF. The CDR3 DNA reads as TGTGCCAGCAGCCCCCGCTCCTTCATCGTGGGCAATGAGCAGTTCTTC.

The chain combines TRBV9 with TRBJ1-6, with D unclear. With 5 bases removed from V and 0 bases from J, the gap between germline ends came to 6 bases. This CDR3 spans 14 amino acids. In germline, CDR1 is SGDLS, CDR2 YYNGEE. CDR3 nucleotide sequence: TGTGCCAGCAGTTCCTACTCCTATAATTCACCCCTCCACTTT. It codes for CASSSYSYNSPLHF.

The chain employs TRBV4-1 and TRBJ2-2; 11 positions agree with TRBD2. The CDR3 runs 15 residues. Losses at the gene ends were 4 bases for V and 5 bases for J; bases not matched to a gene: 3. The germline V gene encodes CDR1 MGHRA and CDR2 YSYEKL. The CDR3 sequence: CASSPLAGGTGELFF. In DNA, the CDR3 is TGCGCCAGCAGCCCTTTAGCGGGGGGGACCGGGGAGCTGTTTTTT.

Only one count was recorded for this clone. The chain combines TRBV7-9 with TRBJ2-7; possible D gene TRBD1, 6 bases. The CDR3 has 13 residues. Trimming removed 5 bases at V and 0 bases at J, with 8 bases between. CDR1 and CDR2 (germline): SEHNR, FQNEAQ (reference sequence). CDR3 amino acids: CASSRDTSYEQYF. The CDR3 nucleotides read TGTGCCAGCAGCAGGGACACCTCCTACGAGCAGTACTTC.

The V gene is TRBV15, the J gene TRBJ2-7; D is perhaps TRBD1 (5 bases). Per the germline V gene, CDR1 is LNHNV and CDR2 is YYDKDF (reference sequence). This CDR3 is built from 14 residues. V lost 0 bases, J lost 0 bases, and 6 bases lay in between. CDR3 loop: CATSREDSSYEQYF. The CDR3 nucleotides read TGTGCCACCAGCAGAGAAGACAGCTCCTACGAGCAGTACTTC.

This clone was seen a handful of times. V and J are TRBV20-1 and TRBJ1-2; D uncertain. The germline V gene has CDR1 DFQATT and CDR2 SNEGSKA (reference sequence). CDR3 size: 11 residues. The V and J ends lost 6 bases and 7 bases respectively, with 12 bases between them. CDR3 amino acids: CSAPAGSGYTF. The CDR3 DNA sequence: TGCAGTGCACCGGCTGGGAGTGGCTACACCTTC.

V usage is TRBV6-5 and J usage is TRBJ1-5; tentatively, D is TRBD1 (5 bases). The CDR3 is 13 residues long. V lost 5 bases and J 8 bases, leaving 13 bases between the germline ends. CDR1 and CDR2 from the germline V gene are MNHEY and SVGAGI. The CDR3 is CASSRTTGEPQHF. The CDR3 DNA sequence: TGTGCCAGCAGTCGGACTACAGGTGAGCCCCAGCATTTT.

Written as DNA, the CDR3 is TGTGCCAGCCTCAAGAAGGGTGGGCCGAACAATCAGCCCCAGCATTTT. It encodes CASLKKGGPNNQPQHF. V and J are TRBV25-1 and TRBJ1-5, with D unclear. V gave up 8 bases and J gave up 3 bases, with 20 bases separating them. CDR3 length: 16 residues. Germline CDR1 and CDR2: MGHDK and SYGVNS.

The CDR3 sequence: CAISEPRQSSGNTIYF. Written as DNA, the CDR3 is TGTGCCATCAGTGAGCCCCGACAGAGCTCTGGAAACACCATATATTTT. V usage is TRBV10-3 and J usage is TRBJ1-3; D might be TRBD1 (5 bases). The CDR3 totals 16 residues. V lost 2 bases and J 0 bases, leaving 11 bases between the germline ends. CDR1 ENHRY and CDR2 SYGVKD come from the germline V gene.

This chain connects TRBV28 to TRBJ1-6, with D possibly matching TRBD1 (6 bases). The CDR3 spans 13 residues. CDR1 MDHEN and CDR2 SYDVKM come from the germline V gene. Trimming cost V 6 bases and J 14 bases, with 17 bases left between them. This chain's CDR3 is CASSPGDMRALHF. The CDR3, as DNA: TGTGCCAGCAGCCCCGGGGACATGCGCGCCCTCCACTTT.